The clone carrying this T cell receptor (beta chain) appeared once. The data were taken from a study of blood T cell repertoires in COVID-19. The wider study: PBMCs, B-cell-depleted T cells, or T cells were the source of the cDNA or gDNA that made up the material.

Here immunoSEQ multiplex PCR was the method, and the copy in TCRdb shows in-frame clones only, minus some. The sample has some 370,000 clones, 90% seen once. The CDR3 extends over 13 amino acids. V lost 8 bases, J lost 7 bases, and 11 bases stayed unmatched. The germline CDR1 and CDR2 sequences are MNHEY and SVGAGI. This rearrangement joins TRBV6-5 to TRBJ2-7; 7 nucleotides agree with TRBD2. The sequence was collected from a young man with active or convalescent COVID-19. The material sequenced was peripheral blood. CDR3 nucleotides: TGTGCCAGCGGTTTGTCAGGGAGGGCAGAGCAGTACTTC. Protein sequence: CASGLSGRAEQYF.